The 17 T cell receptor beta chains below come from one sample, sequenced in a study of shared clonotypes between healthy human individuals. Method: immunoSEQ multiplex PCR; TCRdb's copy keeps in-frame clones and lacks some. Of fewer than 1.4 million clones in the sample, about 84% were seen once. The sample consisted of memory CD4+ T cells from PBMCs. Subset defined: CD45RA-negative fraction. Every receptor here comes from a man aged 18 to 30 in good health. Some clones in this sample may be carry-over from other donors' samples.

The chain carries TRBV18 and TRBJ2-7; 8 nucleotides match TRBD1. This CDR3 has 18 residues. The V gene end was trimmed by 1 base and the J gene end by 9 bases; junction bases not matched to a gene: 20. Per germline, CDR1 KGHSH and CDR2 LQKENI. CDR3 sequence (DNA): TGTGCCAGCTCACCACAACTAAAACCGACAGGGGCCGGGACAGCGCAGTACTTC. Translation: CASSPQLKPTGAGTAQYF.

The V call is TRBV9, the J call TRBJ1-5; a possible D gene is TRBD1 (5 bases). The CDR3 is 15 amino acids. From germline, CDR1 is SGDLS and CDR2 YYNGEE. V was trimmed by 2 bases and J by 1 base, leaving 10 bases between them. The CDR3 nucleotides read TGTGCCAGCAGCGTTTCCGGGACCAGCAATCAGCCCCAGCATTTT. Its translation: CASSVSGTSNQPQHF. Full variable domain (outside the CDR3, taken from reference TRBV9 and TRBJ1-5): DSGVTQTPKHLITATGQRVTLRCSPRSGDLSVYWYQQSLDQGLQFLIQYYNGEERAKGNILERFSAQQFPDLHSELNLSSLELGDSALYFCASSVSGTSNQPQHFGDGTRLSIL.

V gene TRBV9 combines with J gene TRBJ1-4; no reliable D call. Germline V gene lookup returns CDR1 SGDLS and CDR2 YYNGEE. This CDR3 has 14 amino acids. V dropped 4 bases and J dropped 0 bases, with 7 bases sitting between them. The CDR3 nucleotides are TGTGCCAGCAGCTATGATACAACTAATGAAAAACTGTTTTTT. This encodes CASSYDTTNEKLFF. Using reference TRBV9 and TRBJ1-4 for the parts outside the CDR3, the full variable domain is DSGVTQTPKHLITATGQRVTLRCSPRSGDLSVYWYQQSLDQGLQFLIQYYNGEERAKGNILERFSAQQFPDLHSELNLSSLELGDSALYFCASSYDTTNEKLFFGSGTQLSVL.

The CDR3 region is CASSERGRSTGELFF. The CDR3 bases are TGTGCCAGCAGTGAGAGGGGGAGGTCCACCGGGGAGCTGTTTTTT. This chain connects TRBV2 to TRBJ2-2; D is possibly TRBD1 or TRBD2 (6 bases each). The V and J ends lost 3 bases and 4 bases respectively, with 12 bases between them. The germline CDR1 and CDR2 sequences are SNHLY and FYNNEI. The CDR3 spans 15 residues.

The gene calls are TRBV27 and TRBJ2-2; perhaps D is TRBD1 or TRBD2 (5 bases each). V was trimmed by 4 bases and J by 4 bases, leaving 7 bases between them. This CDR3 has 13 residues. Germline-derived CDR1 and CDR2 are MNHEY and SMNVEV (reference sequence). The CDR3 reads CASSSRGTGELFF. The CDR3 nucleotides are TGTGCCAGCAGTTCGAGGGGCACCGGGGAGCTGTTTTTT.

The chain is built from TRBV6-5 and TRBJ1-1, with unresolved D. Trimming removed 2 bases at V and 5 bases at J, with 12 bases between. Germline CDR1 MNHEY, CDR2 SVGAGI. The CDR3 spans 14 residues. The CDR3 bases are TGTGCCAGCAGTTACGACTGGTCCGGAACTGAAGCTTTCTTT. It codes for CASSYDWSGTEAFF.

This rearrangement joins TRBV7-9 to TRBJ2-5; TRBD1 agrees at 9 bases. With 7 bases clipped from V and 7 bases from J, the junction kept 13 bases outside the gene matches. Germline V lookup: CDR1 SEHNR, CDR2 FQNEAQ (reference sequence). This CDR3 region has 15 residues. CDR3 nucleotide sequence: TGTGCCAGCACCTCGGGACAGGGCCAAATTGGGACCCAGTACTTC. Protein product: CASTSGQGQIGTQYF.

The V call is TRBV10-3, the J call TRBJ1-2; D not resolved. The germline CDR1 and CDR2 sequences are ENHRY and SYGVKD. The germline V and J ends were trimmed by 6 bases and 6 bases, with 14 bases remaining between them. This CDR3 has 13 amino acids. The CDR3 is CAISDRGGHGYTF. The CDR3 DNA sequence: TGTGCCATCAGCGACCGGGGAGGTCATGGCTACACCTTC.

This clone came up a few times. This CDR3 is CASDYRDYSNQPQHF. The CDR3, as DNA: TGTGCCAGCGATTACCGGGACTATAGCAATCAGCCCCAGCATTTT. The chain recombines TRBV6-1 with TRBJ1-5; a possible D gene is TRBD1 (5 bases). Germline assignment: CDR1 MNHNS and CDR2 SASEGT. The CDR3 sequence is 15 residues long. The ends were cut back, 8 bases at V and 0 bases at J, with 14 bases in the middle.

The rearrangement joins TRBV14 to TRBJ2-3; D possibly corresponds to TRBD1 (6 bases). Trimming cost V 4 bases and J 3 bases, with 17 bases left between them. CDR1 and CDR2 (germline): SGHDN, FVKESK. This CDR3 comprises 16 residues. This chain's CDR3 is CASSPPGQSRTDTQYF. In DNA form, the CDR3 reads TGTGCCAGCAGCCCGCCGGGACAAAGCCGAACAGATACGCAGTATTTT.

This clone was counted between two and nine times. The V and J genes are TRBV4-2 and TRBJ2-5, with a tentative D call TRBD2 (6 bases). V lost 0 bases, J lost 5 bases, and 10 bases lay in between. From germline, CDR1 is LGHNA and CDR2 YNFKEQ. There are 14 residues in the CDR3. The CDR3 sequence: CASSQDRRDETQYF. The CDR3 nucleotides are TGTGCCAGCAGCCAAGATAGGCGGGATGAGACCCAGTACTTC.

There are a few counts of this clone. The chain couples TRBV28 to TRBJ2-1, with D unresolved. The CDR3 contains 14 residues. V lost 5 bases and J 5 bases, leaving 13 bases between the germline ends. Germline CDR1 MDHEN, CDR2 SYDVKM. The CDR3 DNA reads TGTGCCAGCAGTCCCCAACTCGGCCACAATGAGCAGTTCTTC. Its protein is CASSPQLGHNEQFF. Using reference TRBV28 and TRBJ2-1 for the parts outside the CDR3, the full variable domain is DVKVTQSSRYLVKRTGEKVFLECVQDMDHENMFWYRQDPGLGLRLIYFSYDVKMKEKGDIPEGYSVSREKKERFSLILESASTNQTSMYLCASSPQLGHNEQFFGPGTRLTVL.

The CDR3 reads CASSVGAQESYEQYF. As DNA, the CDR3 is TGTGCCAGCAGCGTAGGCGCACAGGAATCCTACGAGCAGTACTTC. The J gene is TRBJ2-7, the V gene TRBV9; D is possibly TRBD1 (5 bases). V lost 0 bases and J lost 1, with 11 bases in between. The CDR3 length is 15 residues. The V gene's germline CDR1 is SGDLS and CDR2 YYNGEE.

The chain recombines TRBV6-5 with TRBJ1-2; TRBD1 agrees at 7 bases. The CDR3 is 15 residues long. From germline, CDR1 is MNHEY and CDR2 SVGAGI. V trimming: 6 bases; J trimming: 3 bases; junction bases outside the gene matches: 10. This chain's CDR3 is CASRISGGRDYGYTF. CDR3 coding DNA: TGTGCCAGCAGGATTTCAGGGGGAAGGGACTATGGCTACACCTTC.

V is TRBV9 and J is TRBJ2-2; tentatively, D is TRBD1 (5 bases). Trimming shortened V by 0 bases and J by 11 bases, and 11 bases separated the two germline ends. This CDR3 region has 13 residues. The V gene's germline CDR1 is SGDLS and CDR2 YYNGEE. Written as DNA, the CDR3 is TGTGCCAGCAGCGTAGCGGTAGGGGAAGAGCTGTTTTTT. Its protein product is CASSVAVGEELFF.

This chain joins TRBV6-4 and TRBJ1-1, with D possibly TRBD1 on 6 matching bases. Trimming stripped 0 bases from V and 8 bases from J, with 10 bases between. Germline V gives CDR1 MRHNA, CDR2 SNTAGT. The CDR3 has 13 amino acids. CDR3 sequence (DNA): TGTGCCAGCAGTGACTCGGGGGCACCCGAAGCTTTCTTT. Its protein product is CASSDSGAPEAFF.

The gene calls are TRBV7-2 and TRBJ1-5; 7 bases are a match to TRBD1. The CDR3 has 16 amino acids. V dropped 5 bases and J dropped 0; count of bases not matched to a gene: 7. Germline CDR1 SGHTA, CDR2 FQGNSA. The CDR3 bases are TGTGCCAGCAGCCGCGGGACAGTCGGTAGCAATCAGCCCCAGCATTTT. The encoded protein is CASSRGTVGSNQPQHF.